The 23 T cell receptor beta chains below come from one sample, sequenced in a study of blood T cell repertoires in COVID-19. TCRdb keeps only in-frame clones here, not all; method: immunoSEQ multiplex PCR. The data show just over 95,000 clones, with around 81% seen just once and around 4.4% held by the top ten. Sequenced input: peripheral blood. The receptors here all came from a man aged 60 to 69 with acute or convalescent COVID-19.

The V and J genes are TRBV2 and TRBJ1-1; D is unclear. The CDR3 sequence is 13 residues long. Trimming removed 6 bases from V and 3 bases from J, with 11 bases in between. In germline, CDR1 is SNHLY, CDR2 FYNNEI. CDR3 in amino acids: CASSERWDTEAFF. In nucleotides, the CDR3 is TGTGCCAGCAGCGAGAGGTGGGACACTGAAGCTTTCTTT.

V is TRBV24-1 and J is TRBJ2-3; 11 bases are a match to TRBD1. Losses at the gene ends were 3 bases for V and 5 bases for J; bases not matched to a gene: 6. Germline loops: CDR1 KGHDR, CDR2 SFDVKD. The CDR3 runs to 16 residues. This CDR3 is CATSDPGTGGVDTQYF. DNA for the CDR3: TGTGCCACCAGTGATCCCGGGACAGGGGGTGTAGATACGCAGTATTTT.

This chain links TRBV3-1 (or the pseudogene TRBV3-2) with TRBJ2-3; 10 bases are shared with TRBD2. V was clipped by 7 bases and J by 7 bases; unmatched bases: 11. The germline CDR1 and CDR2 sequences are LGHDT and YNNKEL (reference sequence). The CDR3 is made up of 15 amino acids. As DNA, the CDR3 is TGTGCCAGCACCCACCTAGCGGGGGTGGAGAATACGCAGTATTTT. Protein sequence: CASTHLAGVENTQYF.

This clone has only one observation. The rearrangement uses TRBV10-3 and TRBJ1-4; no clear D gene. The CDR3 has 16 residues. V was shortened by 0 bases and J by 6 bases, with 14 bases between the two germline ends. Germline CDR1 is ENHRY and CDR2 is SYGVKD. The CDR3 DNA reads TGTGCCATCAGTGAGTCAAAACTACCCCCGGATGAAAAACTGTTTTTT. The encoded protein is CAISESKLPPDEKLFF.

V is TRBV18 and J is TRBJ1-4; no firm D call. Germline CDR1 and CDR2: KGHSH and LQKENI. Trimming took off 5 bases at V and 6 bases at J, with 7 bases between the two ends. The CDR3 is 12 residues long. Here the CDR3 reads CASSKEDEKLFF. The CDR3, as DNA: TGTGCCAGCTCAAAGGAGGATGAAAAACTGTTTTTT. The whole variable domain, remainder taken from reference TRBV18 and TRBJ1-4, is NAGVMQNPRHLVRRRGQEARLRCSPMKGHSHVYWYRQLPEEGLKFMVYLQKENIIDESGMPKERFSAEFPKEGPSILRIQQVVRGDSAAYFCASSKEDEKLFFGSGTQLSVL.

The chain couples TRBV3-1 (or the pseudogene TRBV3-2) to TRBJ1-1; 7 bases match TRBD1. The length of the CDR3 is 15 residues. Per germline, CDR1 LGHDT and CDR2 YNNKEL (reference sequence). V dropped 3 bases and J dropped 4; count of bases not matched to a gene: 8. CDR3 nucleotides: TGTGCCAGCAGCCATTCCGACAGGGATAGCACTGAAGCTTTCTTT. It specifies CASSHSDRDSTEAFF.

This chain links TRBV7-9 with TRBJ2-5; 13 bases are shared with TRBD2. The J segment lost 2 bases and the V segment lost 5 bases, leaving 5 bases of the junction unmatched. The CDR3 has 16 residues. Germline V CDR1 and CDR2: SEHNR, FQNEAQ (reference sequence). This CDR3 reads CASSRTSGSWQETQYF. CDR3 bases: TGTGCCAGCAGCAGGACTAGCGGGAGTTGGCAAGAGACCCAGTACTTC.

Points on this clone: Compared with germline, one end of the junction differs, possibly owing to a read error. This chain uses TRBV5-1 with TRBJ1-4; TRBD1 matches 12 bases. This CDR3 has 17 amino acids. Germline-derived CDR1 and CDR2 are SGHRS and YFSETQ. The CDR3 region is CASSQGQGAWTIEKLFF. In nucleotides, the CDR3 is TGCGCCAGCAGCCAGGGACAGGGGGCATGGACTATTGAAAAACTGTTTTTT.

V is TRBV18 and J is TRBJ2-7; D is uncertain. The CDR3 totals 14 residues. The V gene's germline CDR1 is KGHSH and CDR2 LQKENI. Trimming removed 6 bases from V and 1 base from J, with 13 bases in between. The CDR3 bases are TGTGCCAGCTCGATTGGCCCCCAATCCTACGAGCAGTACTTC. Residues: CASSIGPQSYEQYF.

The chain combines TRBV10-3 with TRBJ2-1; TRBD2 matches at 10 bases. Per germline, CDR1 ENHRY and CDR2 SYGVKD. This CDR3 contains 15 residues. Losses at the gene ends were 5 bases for V and 6 bases for J; bases not matched to a gene: 7. CDR3 amino acids: CAISKAGGQSNEQFF. The CDR3 DNA reads as TGTGCCATCAGTAAAGCGGGGGGGCAATCCAATGAGCAGTTCTTC.

The chain uses TRBV6-5 and TRBJ2-7; tentatively, D is TRBD1 (5 bases). This CDR3 comprises 16 residues. V lost 2 bases to trimming and J lost 7 bases, with 21 bases between them. Germline CDR1 reads MNHEY; CDR2 reads SVGAGI. The chain's CDR3 is CASSYPDRPYLREQYV. The CDR3 DNA follows: TGTGCCAGCAGTTACCCCGACAGACCTTATCTACGAGAGCAGTACGTC.

The V and J genes are TRBV5-1 and TRBJ2-1, with 11 positions matching TRBD2. The CDR3 runs 16 residues. V shed 0 bases, J shed 7 bases, and the junction held 6 bases outside the gene matches. Germline assignment: CDR1 SGHRS and CDR2 YFSETQ. CDR3 residues: CASSLVGTSGSNEQFF. The CDR3 DNA sequence: TGCGCCAGCAGCTTGGTCGGCACTAGCGGGAGTAATGAGCAGTTCTTC.

CDR3 bases: TGTGCCTGGAGTATGAAGGGGAACCAAGAGACCCAGTACTTC. Translating it yields CAWSMKGNQETQYF. The chain couples TRBV30 to TRBJ2-5; perhaps TRBD1 as D (5 bases). Germline CDR1 and CDR2: GTSNPN and SVGIG (reference sequence). The V end was cut by 2 bases, the J end by 0 bases, with 10 bases between. The CDR3 sequence is 14 residues long.

This chain connects TRBV6-5 to TRBJ1-5; D gene unclear. CDR1 is MNHEY, CDR2 SVGAGI, per germline. V gave up 6 bases and J gave up 4 bases, with 10 bases separating them. This CDR3 is built from 13 residues. CDR3 in amino acids: CASSLRFNQPQHF. The CDR3 nucleotides read TGTGCCAGCAGCCTCAGGTTTAATCAGCCCCAGCATTTT.

In this sample, this clone turned up a few times. The chain links TRBV27 to TRBJ1-2; 8 bases line up with TRBD1. The V segment lost 10 bases and the J segment 4 bases; nucleotides outside the gene matches: 20. This CDR3 comprises 17 residues. Germline assignment: CDR1 MNHEY and CDR2 SMNVEV (reference sequence). This CDR3 is CATTSGTGRGVSYGYTF. The CDR3 nucleotides read TGTGCCACCACTTCCGGGACAGGACGGGGGGTATCCTATGGCTACACCTTC.

The gene calls are TRBV4-1 and TRBJ2-1; 13 nucleotides line up with TRBD2. After removal of 1 base from V and 16 bases from J, the junction contained 13 bases not matched to a gene. The CDR3 totals 16 residues. Germline V gene data show CDR1 as MGHRA and CDR2 as YSYEKL. The CDR3 loop is CASSQVSTSGRATYFF. The CDR3 DNA follows: TGCGCCAGCAGCCAAGTCTCAACTAGCGGGAGGGCCACCTATTTCTTC.

This clone was counted only a few times. V gene TRBV10-2 combines with J gene TRBJ2-1; 11 bases fit TRBD2. The V and J ends lost 4 bases and 4 bases, in that order; junction bases with no gene match: 3. The CDR3 runs to 15 residues. The V gene's germline CDR1 is WSHSY and CDR2 SAAADI. This chain's CDR3 is CASSATSGSYNEQFF. The CDR3, as DNA: TGCGCCAGCAGTGCTACTAGCGGGAGTTACAATGAGCAGTTCTTC.

This chain links TRBV12-3 or TRBV12-4 with TRBJ1-1; 7 nucleotides align to TRBD1. The CDR3 contains 13 residues. Trimming at V came to 1 base and at J to 4 bases, leaving 0 bases not matched to a gene. CDR3 residues: CASSLDRGTEAFF. The DNA for the CDR3 is TGTGCCAGCAGTTTAGACAGGGGCACTGAAGCTTTCTTT.

This chain connects TRBV15 to TRBJ1-1, with a weak D call TRBD1 (6 bases). Between the trimmed V and J ends, which lost 0 bases and 4 bases, there was a span of 9 bases. Germline values: CDR1 LNHNV, CDR2 YYDKDF (reference sequence). The CDR3 covers 14 residues. CDR3 amino acids: CATSRDRGGTEAFF. DNA of the CDR3: TGTGCCACCAGCAGAGATCGAGGGGGCACTGAAGCTTTCTTT.

This sequence joins TRBV13 and TRBJ2-3; TRBD2 matches at 14 bases. Trimming took 5 bases from V and 8 from J; bases not matched to a gene: 12. In germline, CDR1 is PRHDT, CDR2 FYEKMQ (reference sequence). The length of the CDR3 is 17 residues. The CDR3 coding sequence is TGTGCCAGCAGCCCCCCTCCGGGACTAGCGGGAGCAGGTACGCAGTATTTT. Encoded protein: CASSPPPGLAGAGTQYF. Together with reference TRBV13 and TRBJ2-3, the CDR3 gives the full variable domain: AAGVIQSPRHLIKEKRETATLKCYPIPRHDTVYWYQQGPGQDPQFLISFYEKMQSDKGSIPDRFSAQQFSDYHSELNMSSLELGDSALYFCASSPPPGLAGAGTQYFGPGTRLTVL.

The chain combines TRBV6-5 with TRBJ1-3; D not certain. Trimming removed 5 bases at V and 7 bases at J, with 6 bases between. The germline V gene has CDR1 MNHEY and CDR2 SVGAGI. This CDR3 comprises 11 residues. The CDR3 DNA follows: TGTGCCAGCAGTACACCGAACACCATATATTTT. As protein: CASSTPNTIYF.

The V and J genes are TRBV19 and TRBJ1-2; D gene ambiguous. This CDR3 has 13 residues. The V end was cut by 5 bases, the J end by 4 bases, with 11 bases between. The V gene's germline CDR1 is LNHDA and CDR2 SQIVND (reference sequence). CDR3 bases: TGTGCCAGTAGTCCGCGACACCCCTATGGCTACACCTTC. Protein: CASSPRHPYGYTF. Looking up the rest from reference TRBV19 and TRBJ1-2 gives the full variable domain: DGGITQSPKYLFRKEGQNVTLSCEQNLNHDAMYWYRQDPGQGLRLIYYSQIVNDFQKGDIAEGYSVSREKKESFPLTVTSAQKNPTAFYLCASSPRHPYGYTFGSGTRLTVV.

This clone was observed many times. The chain is built from TRBV6-6 and TRBJ2-7; D gene unclear. Germline loops: CDR1 MNHNY, CDR2 SVGAGI (reference sequence). The CDR3 is 12 residues long. V was pared by 7 bases and J by 4 bases, with 11 bases between. The CDR3 DNA reads TGTGCCAGCACCAACAGTCTTTACGAGCAGTACTTC. Translating it yields CASTNSLYEQYF.